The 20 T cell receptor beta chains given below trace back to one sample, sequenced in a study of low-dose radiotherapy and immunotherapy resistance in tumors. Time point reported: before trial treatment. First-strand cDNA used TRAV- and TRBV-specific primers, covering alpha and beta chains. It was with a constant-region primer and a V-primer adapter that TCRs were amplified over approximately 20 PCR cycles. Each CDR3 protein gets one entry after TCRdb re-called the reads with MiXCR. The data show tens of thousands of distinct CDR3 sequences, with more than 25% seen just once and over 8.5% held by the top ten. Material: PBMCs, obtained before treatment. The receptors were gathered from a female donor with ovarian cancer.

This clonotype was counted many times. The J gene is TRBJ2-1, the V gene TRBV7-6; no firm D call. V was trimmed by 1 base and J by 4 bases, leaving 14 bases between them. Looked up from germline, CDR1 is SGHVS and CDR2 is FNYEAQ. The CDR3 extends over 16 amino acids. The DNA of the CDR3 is TGTGCCAGCAGCTTAGGGTTCACCTCCTCTTACAATGAGCAGTTCTTC. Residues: CASSLGFTSSYNEQFF.

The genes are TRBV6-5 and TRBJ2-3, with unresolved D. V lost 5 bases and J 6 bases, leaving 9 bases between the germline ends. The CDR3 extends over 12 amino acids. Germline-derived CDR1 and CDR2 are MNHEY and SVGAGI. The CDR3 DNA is TGTGCCAGCAGTCGGAAGGGCGATACGCAGTATTTT. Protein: CASSRKGDTQYF.

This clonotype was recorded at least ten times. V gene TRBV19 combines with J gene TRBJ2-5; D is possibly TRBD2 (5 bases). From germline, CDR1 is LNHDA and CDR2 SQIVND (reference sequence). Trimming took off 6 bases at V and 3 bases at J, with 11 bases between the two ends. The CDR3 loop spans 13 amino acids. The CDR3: CASSQKTKETQYF. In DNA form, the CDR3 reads TGTGCCAGTAGCCAAAAGACTAAAGAGACCCAGTACTTC.

CDR3 nucleotide sequence: TGTGCCATCGGGGAGACAGTCTCCTACGAGCAGTACTTC. Translated, it gives CAIGETVSYEQYF. The J gene is TRBJ2-7, the V gene TRBV10-3; D may match TRBD1 or TRBD2 (5 bases each). CDR3 length equals 13 residues. Per germline, CDR1 ENHRY and CDR2 SYGVKD. V gave up 8 bases and J gave up 0 bases, with 11 bases separating them.

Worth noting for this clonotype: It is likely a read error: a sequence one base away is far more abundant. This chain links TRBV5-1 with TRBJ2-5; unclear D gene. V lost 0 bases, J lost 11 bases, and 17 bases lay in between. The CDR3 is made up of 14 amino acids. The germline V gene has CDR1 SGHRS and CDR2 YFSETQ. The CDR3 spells CASSLGLAESEQYF. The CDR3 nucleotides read TGCGCCAGCAGCTTGGGACTGGCCGAATCTGAGCAGTACTTC. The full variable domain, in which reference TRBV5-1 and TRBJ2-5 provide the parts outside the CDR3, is KAGVTQTPRYLIKTRGQQVTLSCSPISGHRSVSWYQQTPGQGLQFLFEYFSETQRNKGNFPGRFSGRQFSNSRSEMNVSTLELGDSALYLCASSLGLAESEQYFGPGTRLLVL.

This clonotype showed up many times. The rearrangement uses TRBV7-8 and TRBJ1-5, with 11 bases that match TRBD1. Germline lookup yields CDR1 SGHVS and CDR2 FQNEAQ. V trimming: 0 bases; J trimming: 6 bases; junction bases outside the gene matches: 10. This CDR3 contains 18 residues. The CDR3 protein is CASSLARAGQGAGQPQHF. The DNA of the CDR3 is TGTGCCAGCAGCTTAGCGAGAGCTGGACAGGGGGCGGGTCAGCCCCAGCATTTT.

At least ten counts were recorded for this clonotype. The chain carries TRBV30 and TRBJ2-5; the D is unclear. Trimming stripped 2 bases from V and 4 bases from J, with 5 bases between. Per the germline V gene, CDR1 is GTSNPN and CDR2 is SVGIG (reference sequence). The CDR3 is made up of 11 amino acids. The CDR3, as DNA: TGTGCCTGGAGTCTCAGAGAGACCCAGTACTTC. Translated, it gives CAWSLRETQYF.

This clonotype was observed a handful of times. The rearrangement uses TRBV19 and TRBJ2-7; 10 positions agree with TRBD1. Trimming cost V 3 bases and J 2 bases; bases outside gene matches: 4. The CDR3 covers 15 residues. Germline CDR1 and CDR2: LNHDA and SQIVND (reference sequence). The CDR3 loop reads CASSIGTGAAYEQYF. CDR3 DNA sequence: TGTGCCAGTAGTATCGGGACAGGGGCCGCCTACGAGCAGTACTTC.

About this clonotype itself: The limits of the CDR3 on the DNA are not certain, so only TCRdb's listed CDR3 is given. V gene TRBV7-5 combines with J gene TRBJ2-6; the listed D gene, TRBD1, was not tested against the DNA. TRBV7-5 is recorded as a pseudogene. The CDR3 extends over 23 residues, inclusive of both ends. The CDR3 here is CISVPKAALRCPGTGSGANVLTF.

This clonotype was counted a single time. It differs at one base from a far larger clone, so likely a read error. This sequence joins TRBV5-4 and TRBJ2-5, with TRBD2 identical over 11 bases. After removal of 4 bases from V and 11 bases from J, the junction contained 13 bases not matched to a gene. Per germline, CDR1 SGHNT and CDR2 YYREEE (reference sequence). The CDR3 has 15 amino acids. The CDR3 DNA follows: TGTGCCAGCAGCAGTACTAGCGGGGGTTACAATGAGCAGTACTTC. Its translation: CASSSTSGGYNEQYF.

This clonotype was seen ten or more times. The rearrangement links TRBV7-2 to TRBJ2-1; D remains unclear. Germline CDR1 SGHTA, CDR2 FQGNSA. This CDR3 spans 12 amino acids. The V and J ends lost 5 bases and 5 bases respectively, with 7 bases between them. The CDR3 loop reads CASSLNNNEQFF. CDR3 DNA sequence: TGTGCCAGCAGCCTAAACAACAATGAGCAGTTCTTC.

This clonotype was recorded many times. This CDR3 reads CASSQDLANEKLFF. The CDR3 DNA reads TGTGCCAGCAGCCAAGATTTGGCTAATGAAAAACTGTTTTTT. This chain uses TRBV3-1 with TRBJ1-4; D is unclear. The CDR3 runs to 14 residues. Germline values: CDR1 LGHDT, CDR2 YNNKEL (reference sequence). V lost 0 bases, J lost 3 bases, and 5 bases lay in between.

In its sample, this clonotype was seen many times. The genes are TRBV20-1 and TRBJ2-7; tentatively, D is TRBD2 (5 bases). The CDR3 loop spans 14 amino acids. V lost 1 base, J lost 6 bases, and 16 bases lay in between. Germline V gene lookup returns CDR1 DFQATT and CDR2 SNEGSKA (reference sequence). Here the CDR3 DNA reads TGCAGTGCTAGAGTGGCCGGGATAGATTCCGAGCAGTACTTC. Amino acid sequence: CSARVAGIDSEQYF.

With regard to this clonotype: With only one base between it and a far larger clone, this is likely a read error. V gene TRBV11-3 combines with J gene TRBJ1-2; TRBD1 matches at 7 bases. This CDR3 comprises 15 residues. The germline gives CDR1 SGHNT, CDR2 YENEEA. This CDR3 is CACSSRQGFKDGYTF. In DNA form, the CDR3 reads TGTGCCTGCAGCTCCCGACAGGGATTCAAGGATGGCTACACCTTC.

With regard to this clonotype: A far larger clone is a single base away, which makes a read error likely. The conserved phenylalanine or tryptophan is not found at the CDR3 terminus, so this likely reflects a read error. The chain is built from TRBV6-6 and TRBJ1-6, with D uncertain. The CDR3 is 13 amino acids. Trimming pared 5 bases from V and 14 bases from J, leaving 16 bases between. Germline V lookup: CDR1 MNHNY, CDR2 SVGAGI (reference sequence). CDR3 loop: CASSPGLAMTLHL. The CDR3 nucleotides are TGTGCCAGCAGTCCCGGACTCGCCATGACCCTCCACTTA.

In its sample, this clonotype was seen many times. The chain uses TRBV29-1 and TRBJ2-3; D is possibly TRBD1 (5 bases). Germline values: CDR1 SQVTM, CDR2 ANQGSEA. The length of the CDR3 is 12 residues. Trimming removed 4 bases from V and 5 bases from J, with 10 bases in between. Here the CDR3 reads CSVVTGEDTQYF. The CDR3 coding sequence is TGCAGCGTTGTAACAGGAGAAGATACGCAGTATTTT.

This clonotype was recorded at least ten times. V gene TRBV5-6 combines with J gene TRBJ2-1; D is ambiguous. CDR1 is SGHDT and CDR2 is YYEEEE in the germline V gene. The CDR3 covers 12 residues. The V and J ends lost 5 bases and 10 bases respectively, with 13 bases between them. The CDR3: CASRLRSGEQFF. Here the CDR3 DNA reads TGTGCCAGCAGGCTCCGATCAGGCGAGCAGTTCTTC.

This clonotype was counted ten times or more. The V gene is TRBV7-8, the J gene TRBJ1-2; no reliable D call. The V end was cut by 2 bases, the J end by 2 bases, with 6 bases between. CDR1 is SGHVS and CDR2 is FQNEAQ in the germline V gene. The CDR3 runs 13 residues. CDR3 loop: CASSLSSNYGYTF. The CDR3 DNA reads TGTGCCAGCAGCTTAAGTTCGAACTATGGCTACACCTTC.

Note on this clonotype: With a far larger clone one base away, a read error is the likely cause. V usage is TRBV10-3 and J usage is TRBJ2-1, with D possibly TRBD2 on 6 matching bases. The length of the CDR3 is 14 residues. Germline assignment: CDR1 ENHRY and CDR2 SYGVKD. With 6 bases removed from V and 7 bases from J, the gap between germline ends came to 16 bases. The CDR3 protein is CAISPGGPTNEQFF. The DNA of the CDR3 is TGTGCCATCAGCCCCGGAGGGCCGACGAATGAGCAGTTCTTC.

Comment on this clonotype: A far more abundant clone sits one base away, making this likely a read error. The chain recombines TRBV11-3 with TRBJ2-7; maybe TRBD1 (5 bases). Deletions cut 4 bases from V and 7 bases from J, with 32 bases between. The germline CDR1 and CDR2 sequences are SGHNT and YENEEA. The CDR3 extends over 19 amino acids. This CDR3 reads CASSSPIGHVQSSYNEQYF. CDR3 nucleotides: TGTGCCAGCAGCTCACCTATCGGACACGTCCAGAGCTCCTACAATGAGCAGTACTTC.